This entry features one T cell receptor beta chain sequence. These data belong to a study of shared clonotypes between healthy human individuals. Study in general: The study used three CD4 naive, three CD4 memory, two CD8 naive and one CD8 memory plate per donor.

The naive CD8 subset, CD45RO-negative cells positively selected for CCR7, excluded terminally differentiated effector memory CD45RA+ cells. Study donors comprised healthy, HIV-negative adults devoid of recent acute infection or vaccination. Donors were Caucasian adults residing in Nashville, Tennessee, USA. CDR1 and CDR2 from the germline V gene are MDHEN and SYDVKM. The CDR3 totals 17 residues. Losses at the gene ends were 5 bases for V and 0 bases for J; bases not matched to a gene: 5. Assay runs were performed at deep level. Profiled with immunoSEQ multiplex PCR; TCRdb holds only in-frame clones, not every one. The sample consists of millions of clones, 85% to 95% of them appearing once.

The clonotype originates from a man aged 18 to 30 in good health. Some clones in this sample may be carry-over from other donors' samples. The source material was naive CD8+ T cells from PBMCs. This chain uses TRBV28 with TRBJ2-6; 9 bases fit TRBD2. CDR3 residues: CASSGLAYPSGANVLTF. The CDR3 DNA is TGTGCCAGCAGTGGACTAGCGTACCCCTCTGGGGCCAACGTCCTGACTTTC. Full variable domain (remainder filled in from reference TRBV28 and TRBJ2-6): DVKVTQSSRYLVKRTGEKVFLECVQDMDHENMFWYRQDPGLGLRLIYFSYDVKMKEKGDIPEGYSVSREKKERFSLILESASTNQTSMYLCASSGLAYPSGANVLTFGAGSRLTVL.